This T cell receptor (beta chain) was recovered during a study of cytomegalovirus exposure and HLA in healthy donors. Study as a whole: Of the donors genotyped, approximately 400 in all, 65% to 90% fell in the Caucasian-associated ancestry cluster.

The PCR had 60 Vbeta and 13 Jbeta primers. Generated by immunoSEQ multiplex PCR, the TCRdb table keeps only in-frame clones and is missing some. The sample has 120,000 to 150,000 clones; around 75% are singletons. General study findings and limits: The authors later linked a missense DCLRE1C variant to TCR beta V- and J-gene trimming. In an earlier analysis, about 90% or about 30%: the productive usage of most TCR beta V segments.

As regards this clone: The antigen is not known.

The material sequenced was PBMCs. The sequence derives from a woman aged 30 to 39 in good health and CMV-seronegative.

The CDR3 DNA is TGTGCCAGCAGCTTAGGACTAGCGTGGCGAGAGACCCAGTACTTC. This gives the protein CASSLGLAWRETQYF. The chain couples TRBV7-9 to TRBJ2-5, with 8 bases identical to TRBD2. The germline gives CDR1 SEHNR, CDR2 FQNEAQ (reference sequence). V shed 1 base, J shed 4 bases, and the junction held 5 bases outside the gene matches. The CDR3 has 15 amino acids.